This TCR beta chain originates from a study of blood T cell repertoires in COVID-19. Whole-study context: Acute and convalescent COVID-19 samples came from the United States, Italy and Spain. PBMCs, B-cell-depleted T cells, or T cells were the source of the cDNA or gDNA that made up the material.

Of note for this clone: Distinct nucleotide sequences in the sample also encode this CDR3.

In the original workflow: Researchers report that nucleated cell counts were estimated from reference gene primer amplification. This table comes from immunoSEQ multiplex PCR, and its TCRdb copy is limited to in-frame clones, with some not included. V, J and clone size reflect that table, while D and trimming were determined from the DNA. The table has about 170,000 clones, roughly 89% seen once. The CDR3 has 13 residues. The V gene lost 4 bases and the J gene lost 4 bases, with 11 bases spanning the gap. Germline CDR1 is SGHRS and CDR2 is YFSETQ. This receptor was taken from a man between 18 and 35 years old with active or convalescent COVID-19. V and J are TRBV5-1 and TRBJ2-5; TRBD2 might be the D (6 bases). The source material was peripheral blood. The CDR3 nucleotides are TGCGCCAGCAGCCCGGGGGTGGGAGAGACCCAGTACTTC. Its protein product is CASSPGVGETQYF. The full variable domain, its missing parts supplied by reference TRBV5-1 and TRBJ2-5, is KAGVTQTPRYLIKTRGQQVTLSCSPISGHRSVSWYQQTPGQGLQFLFEYFSETQRNKGNFPGRFSGRQFSNSRSEMNVSTLELGDSALYLCASSPGVGETQYFGPGTRLLVL.